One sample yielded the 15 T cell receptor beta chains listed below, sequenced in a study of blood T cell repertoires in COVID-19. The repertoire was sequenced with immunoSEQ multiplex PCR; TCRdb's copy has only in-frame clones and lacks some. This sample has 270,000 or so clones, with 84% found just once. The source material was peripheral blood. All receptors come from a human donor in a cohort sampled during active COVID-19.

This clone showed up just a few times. CDR3 DNA: TGTGCCAGCAGTTACCTGGGAGTAAACGAAAAACTGTTTTTT. It encodes CASSYLGVNEKLFF. The V and J genes are TRBV6-2 or TRBV6-3 and TRBJ1-4; D is ambiguous. V lost 2 bases, J lost 8 bases, and 12 bases lay in between. CDR3 size: 14 residues. Germline lookup yields CDR1 MNHEY and CDR2 SVGEGT.

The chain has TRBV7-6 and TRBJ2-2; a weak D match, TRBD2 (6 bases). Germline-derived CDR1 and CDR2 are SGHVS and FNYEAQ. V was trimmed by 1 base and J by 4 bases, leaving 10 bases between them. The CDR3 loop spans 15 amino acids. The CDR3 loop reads CASSLVGGRTGELFF. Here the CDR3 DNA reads TGTGCCAGCAGCTTAGTGGGGGGACGCACCGGGGAGCTGTTTTTT.

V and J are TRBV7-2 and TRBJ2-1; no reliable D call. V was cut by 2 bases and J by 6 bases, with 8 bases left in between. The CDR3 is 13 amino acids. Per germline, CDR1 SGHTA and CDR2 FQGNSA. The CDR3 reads CASSLYGSNEQFF. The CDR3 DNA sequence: TGTGCCAGCAGCTTATATGGCTCCAATGAGCAGTTCTTC.

CDR3 nucleotides: TGTGCCAGCAGTTTATTCCAGGCCCATGAAGCTTTCTTT. It encodes CASSLFQAHEAFF. V is TRBV27 and J is TRBJ1-1; D gene unclear. Trimming pared 1 base from V and 7 bases from J, leaving 10 bases between. The CDR3 contains 13 residues. CDR1 and CDR2 (germline): MNHEY, SMNVEV (reference sequence).

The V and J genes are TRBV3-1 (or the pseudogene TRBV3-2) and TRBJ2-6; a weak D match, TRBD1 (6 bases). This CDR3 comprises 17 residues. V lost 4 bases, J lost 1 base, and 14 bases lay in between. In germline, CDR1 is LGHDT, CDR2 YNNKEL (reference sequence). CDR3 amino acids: CASSPLLTGSGANVLTF. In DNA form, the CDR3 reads TGTGCCAGCAGCCCCTTGTTAACAGGGTCTGGGGCCAACGTCCTGACTTTC.

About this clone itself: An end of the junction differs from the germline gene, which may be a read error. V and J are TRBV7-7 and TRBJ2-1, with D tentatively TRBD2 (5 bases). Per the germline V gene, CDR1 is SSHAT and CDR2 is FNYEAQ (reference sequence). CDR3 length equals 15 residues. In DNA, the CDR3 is TGTGCTAGCAGCCTTGTTATGACGGGGTACAATGAGCAGTTCTTC. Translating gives CASSLVMTGYNEQFF.

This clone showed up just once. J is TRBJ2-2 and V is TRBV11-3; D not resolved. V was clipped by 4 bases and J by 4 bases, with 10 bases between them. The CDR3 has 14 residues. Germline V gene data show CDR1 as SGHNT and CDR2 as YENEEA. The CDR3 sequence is CASSSKEATGELFF. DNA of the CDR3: TGTGCCAGCAGCTCAAAAGAGGCCACCGGGGAGCTGTTTTTT.

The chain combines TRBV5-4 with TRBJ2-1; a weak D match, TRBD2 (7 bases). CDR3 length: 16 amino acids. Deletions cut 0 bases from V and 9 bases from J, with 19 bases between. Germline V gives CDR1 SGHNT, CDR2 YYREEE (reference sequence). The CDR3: CASSLDLKGEGVEQFF. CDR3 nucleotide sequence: TGTGCCAGCAGCTTGGACCTTAAGGGGGAGGGGGTTGAGCAGTTCTTC.

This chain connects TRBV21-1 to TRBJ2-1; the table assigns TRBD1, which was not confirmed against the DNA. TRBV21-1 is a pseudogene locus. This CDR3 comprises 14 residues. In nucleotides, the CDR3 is TGTGCCAGCAGCAATCCGACAGGGGAGAATGAGCAGTTCTTC. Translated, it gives CASSNPTGENEQFF.

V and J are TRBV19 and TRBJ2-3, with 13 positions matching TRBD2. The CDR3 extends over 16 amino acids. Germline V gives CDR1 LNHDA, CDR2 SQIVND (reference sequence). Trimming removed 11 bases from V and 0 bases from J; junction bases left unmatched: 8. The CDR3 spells CASSRGLAGSTDTQYF. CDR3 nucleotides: TGTGCCTCCTCGCGGGGACTAGCGGGAAGCACAGATACGCAGTATTTT.

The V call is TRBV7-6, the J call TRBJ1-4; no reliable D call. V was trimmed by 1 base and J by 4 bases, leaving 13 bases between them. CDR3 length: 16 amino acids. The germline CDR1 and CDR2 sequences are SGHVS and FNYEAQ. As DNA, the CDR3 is TGTGCCAGCAGCTTAGATGGTGTGGGCATTAATGAAAAACTGTTTTTT. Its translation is CASSLDGVGINEKLFF.

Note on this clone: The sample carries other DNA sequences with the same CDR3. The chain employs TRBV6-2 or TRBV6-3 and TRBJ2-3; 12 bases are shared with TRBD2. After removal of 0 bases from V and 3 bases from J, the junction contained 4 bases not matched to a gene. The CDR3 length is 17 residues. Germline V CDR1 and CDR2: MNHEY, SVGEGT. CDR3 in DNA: TGTGCCAGCAGTTACTCCCTAGCGGGGGGGCCTACAGATACGCAGTATTTT. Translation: CASSYSLAGGPTDTQYF.

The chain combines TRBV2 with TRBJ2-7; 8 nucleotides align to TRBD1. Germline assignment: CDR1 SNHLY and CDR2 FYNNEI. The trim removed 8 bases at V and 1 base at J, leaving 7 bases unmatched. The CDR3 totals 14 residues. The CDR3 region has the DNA TGTGCCAGCGGGCCGGACAGGGCTTCCTACGAGCAGTACTTC. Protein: CASGPDRASYEQYF.

The CDR3 DNA reads TGTGCCAGCAGCTTCGAGCCGTTCTCCTACGAGCAGTACTTC. It is translated as CASSFEPFSYEQYF. This rearrangement joins TRBV5-5 to TRBJ2-7; D remains ambiguous. This CDR3 has 14 residues. Trimming cost V 2 bases and J 0 bases, with 9 bases left between them. Germline V lookup: CDR1 SGHKS, CDR2 YYEKEE (reference sequence).

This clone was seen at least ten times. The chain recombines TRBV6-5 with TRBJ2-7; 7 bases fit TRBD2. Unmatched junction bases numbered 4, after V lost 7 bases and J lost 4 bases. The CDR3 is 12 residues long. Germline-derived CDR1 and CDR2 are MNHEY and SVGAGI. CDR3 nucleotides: TGTGCCAGCACTTCTAGCGGTTACGAGCAGTACTTC. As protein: CASTSSGYEQYF.